This T cell receptor (beta chain) comes out of a study of graft-versus-host responses after intestinal transplantation. Turning to the study itself: Isolated intestinal, liver-intestinal, or multivisceral transplants were what recipients had. The study gave all recipients anti-thymocyte globulin induction, then tacrolimus and steroids for 2 to 3 years. Study observations and caveats: Recipient bone marrow held GvH clones, some seen earlier in ileum or blood. Early after transplant, HvG clones declined as circulating GvH clones peaked.

The CDR3 sequence is 17 residues long. Losses at the gene ends were 3 bases for V and 0 bases for J; bases not matched to a gene: 7. Germline CDR1 KGHSH, CDR2 LQKENI. As to this clone: The target antigen is unknown.

Profiled with immunoSEQ multiplex PCR; TCRdb holds only in-frame clones, not every one. This sample has about 20,000 clones, with roughly 78% found just once. Graft samples were processed, releasing intraepithelial and lamina propria lymphocytes. The sequence derives from a human patient who received an intestinal transplant, so some T cells may come from the graft donor. The specimen comprised ileum tissue, sampled approximately 3 weeks after intestinal transplant. V gene TRBV18 combines with J gene TRBJ2-7, with 11 positions matching TRBD1. The CDR3 sequence: CASSPGQGAIPSYEQYF. In DNA form, the CDR3 reads TGTGCCAGCTCACCTGGACAGGGGGCGATTCCCTCCTACGAGCAGTACTTC.